This T cell receptor beta chain is from a study of molecular identifiers for immune sequencing clone quantification (dated by TCRdb to 2017 to 2018). Context from the whole study: For a replicate experiment, RNA from around 20,000 or 99,000 naive CD8 T cells was divided into five aliquots, of which four were sequenced. The study was a methods study using CD8 T cells to benchmark molecular-identifier clustering-based TCR repertoire sequencing (MIDCIRS) and TCR RNA copy counting.

CDR1 SGHVS and CDR2 FQNEAQ were looked up in the germline V gene. V is reduced by 2 bases and J by 5 bases, leaving a spacing of 9 bases between them. The CDR3 sequence holds 13 residues, the cysteine and phenylalanine included. Only the CDR3 portion is preserved as DNA: 39 bases, with reading frame beginning at the first base. Overall study results and their limits: Approximately 3.1 recovered TCR RNA copies per cell were obtained by modeling, versus approximately 10 by digital PCR, implying a capture efficiency of around 28%. Spiked-in Jurkat TCR RNA (roughly 10 copies' worth), which is not part of the donor repertoire, was contained in the naive libraries. When barcode sub-clustering was not used, chimeric consensus sequences inflated TCR diversity, with chimeras reaching as high as 47%. Clones above 20 RNA copies held over 99% of molecules in CMV-specific effector cells but under 1% in naive cells. Spiked-in Jurkat TCR RNA equal to a single cell's worth was reported to be detectable even within 1,100,000 naive CD8 T cells. Identical TCR molecules sharing a barcode could cause highly expanded clone sizes to be underestimated.

The library was produced with PCR. This sample was sequenced with an Illumina HiSeq 4000. Bulk TCR libraries were made following a previously described method, with the TCR primers given in Table S5. The Qiagen AllPrep DNA/RNA kit was used to purify total RNA. Reads from multiple sequencing runs of the same library were pooled before analysis. Concerning the study's data processing: Reads were retained only if their TCR constant sequence matched exactly, and those retained reads were trimmed to 150 nt and grouped according to their 12-nt molecular barcodes. Within each barcode group, reads were sub-clustered at a 15% Levenshtein threshold, and quality-weighted consensus sequences were built per RNA molecule. Non-functional sequences were filtered out, along with any lower-count sequence sitting one edit away from another sequence. On the basis of fitting two negative binomial distributions, barcode sub-clusters with fewer than 20% of the maximum read count were discarded. The public reads were quality trimmed at Q25 with fastp and then assembled into clones with MiXCR by TCRdb, keeping productive beta chains. Merged by CDR3 protein, the rows form single entries marked with the most common genes and DNA. V and J calls and clone size were set by TCRdb, not the authors. In this sample the table shows about 640,000 distinct CDR3 sequences, 15% to 20% of which occur a single time. The ten largest clones capture around 0.86% of the sample.

Libraries of naive CD8 T cells were generated from around 20,000 to 990,000 sorted cells, with 10%, 30% or 50% of the purified RNA used. Naive CD8 T cells were FACS-sorted as CD8+CD4-CCR7+CD45RA+ on a BD FACSAria II into RLT Plus buffer. Roughly ten TCR copies' worth of Jurkat RNA were spiked into about 20,000-1,000,000 naive CD8 T cell samples to test detection sensitivity. CD8 T cells were enriched using RosetteSep CD8+ T Cell Enrichment Cocktail and Ficoll-Paque, and the enriched cells then underwent ACK red cell lysis. There are a few counts of this clonotype. This clone's antigen is unknown. No base quality information exists; no much larger clone differs at one position.

This receptor was identified in a human donor in good health. Some libraries in this study had Jurkat cell RNA spiked in. The chain employs TRBV7-8 and TRBJ2-5; TRBD2 is a weak D gene call, 6 bases matching. The sequenced sample was naive CD8+ T cells from blood, with Jurkat cell RNA spiked in. According to the study, the label for this sample's cell subset or site signals: FACS-sorted CD8+CD4-CCR7+CD45RA+ naive T cells. The CDR3 amino acid sequence is: CASSLWGVETQYF. The DNA sequence follows: TGTGCCAGCAGCTTATGGGGGGTGGAGACCCAGTACTTC.